Below are 25 T cell receptor beta chains sequenced from a single sample in a study of shared clonotypes between healthy human individuals. The assay was immunoSEQ multiplex PCR, and TCRdb's table has in-frame clones only and misses some. The sample holds about 1 million clones, approximately 70% seen once. The sequenced material came from memory CD4+ T cells sorted from blood. Subset indicated: CD45RA-negative fraction. All receptors derive from a man aged 18 to 30 in good health.

This clone was detected once. This chain connects TRBV19 to TRBJ2-5, with D tentatively TRBD2 (6 bases). Germline-derived CDR1 and CDR2 are LNHDA and SQIVND (reference sequence). The germline V and J ends were trimmed by 1 base and 5 bases, with 14 bases remaining between them. CDR3 length equals 15 residues. The CDR3 protein is CASSIGRGTGETQYF. The CDR3 nucleotides read TGTGCCAGTAGTATAGGTCGGGGGACGGGGGAGACCCAGTACTTC.

This clone was counted once. The junction shows a germline mismatch at one end, possibly a read error. This chain joins TRBV10-3 and TRBJ2-3, with D possibly being TRBD2 (5 bases). Germline CDR1 reads ENHRY; CDR2 reads SYGVKD. The CDR3 runs to 15 residues. This CDR3 reads CAISGGVLSTDTRYF. CDR3 coding DNA: TGTGCCATCAGTGGGGGAGTACTTAGCACAGATACGCGGTATTTT.

As to this clone: Within the sample, other DNA sequences also encode this same CDR3. The CDR3 loop is CAWSVGGTDTQYF. The CDR3 DNA sequence: TGTGCCTGGAGTGTTGGCGGCACAGATACGCAGTATTTT. This chain connects TRBV30 to TRBJ2-3; D uncertain. Germline-derived CDR1 and CDR2 are GTSNPN and SVGIG (reference sequence). V dropped 0 bases and J dropped 1 base, with 5 bases sitting between them. The CDR3 totals 13 residues.

The chain links TRBV9 to TRBJ1-1; D gene uncertain. This CDR3 contains 15 residues. Trimming stripped 0 bases from V and 0 bases from J, with 9 bases between. Germline CDR1 is SGDLS and CDR2 is YYNGEE. CDR3 DNA sequence: TGTGCCAGCAGCGTAGATCCGGTTTTGAACACTGAAGCTTTCTTT. This encodes CASSVDPVLNTEAFF.

The chain recombines TRBV29-1 with TRBJ2-2; D is ambiguous. V was cut by 5 bases and J by 2 bases, with 18 bases left in between. Per germline, CDR1 SQVTM and CDR2 ANQGSEA. CDR3 size: 16 residues. The DNA of the CDR3 is TGCAGCGTTCAGAATAGAGCGCTGAGAAACACCGGGGAGCTGTTTTTT. This encodes CSVQNRALRNTGELFF.

CDR3 in amino acids: CASSHTGNPYQETQYF. In nucleotides, the CDR3 is TGCGCCAGCAGCCATACAGGGAATCCCTACCAAGAGACCCAGTACTTC. The rearrangement joins TRBV4-1 to TRBJ2-5, with D possibly TRBD1 on 6 matching bases. The CDR3 is 16 residues long. With 3 bases removed from V and 0 bases from J, the gap between germline ends came to 14 bases. Germline CDR1 is MGHRA and CDR2 is YSYEKL.

CDR3 nucleotide sequence: TGTGCCTGGAACTGGGGACTAGCGGGAGGAGAGACCCAGTACTTC. It encodes CAWNWGLAGGETQYF. J is TRBJ2-5 and V is TRBV30, with 15 nucleotides matching TRBD2. Germline V CDR1 and CDR2: GTSNPN, SVGIG (reference sequence). This CDR3 comprises 15 residues. V lost 4 bases and J lost 4; bases outside the gene matches: 4.

The gene calls are TRBV5-4 and TRBJ2-1; TRBD2 agrees at 9 bases. This CDR3 has 15 amino acids. CDR1 is SGHNT and CDR2 is YYREEE in the germline V gene (reference sequence). The junction had 9 bases not matched to a gene; V was cut back by 4 bases and J by 7 bases. The DNA for the CDR3 is TGTGCCAGCAGCGGGGGACTAGCAGCAACTAATGAGCAGTTCTTC. Its translation: CASSGGLAATNEQFF.

The chain is built from TRBV6-1 and TRBJ2-1; 9 bases are shared with TRBD2. Germline V gene data show CDR1 as MNHNS and CDR2 as SASEGT. V lost 5 bases and J lost 8; bases outside the gene matches: 10. CDR3 length: 15 amino acids. The CDR3 here is CASSQERGVMYEQFF. The DNA of the CDR3 is TGTGCCAGCAGTCAAGAGCGGGGGGTCATGTATGAGCAGTTCTTC.

Here the CDR3 DNA reads TGCGCCAGCAGCTCGACACAGGGTGGCACGCAGTATTTT. This encodes CASSSTQGGTQYF. This rearrangement joins TRBV5-1 to TRBJ2-3; D may be TRBD1 (6 bases). Deletions cut 3 bases from V and 9 bases from J, with 14 bases between. This CDR3 contains 13 residues. Per germline, CDR1 SGHRS and CDR2 YFSETQ.

This chain connects TRBV30 to TRBJ2-1; tentative D call: TRBD1 (6 bases). CDR3 size: 13 residues. The V end was cut by 8 bases, the J end by 2 bases, with 13 bases between. Germline CDR1 is GTSNPN and CDR2 is SVGIG (reference sequence). The CDR3 protein is CAGRTETYNEQFF. In DNA, the CDR3 is TGTGCCGGACGGACAGAGACCTACAATGAGCAGTTCTTC.

This clone came up a few times. The rearrangement uses TRBV21-1 and TRBJ1-6. TRBV21-1 counts as a pseudogene. This CDR3 is built from 10 residues. CDR3 loop: CASTGSPLHF. The CDR3, as DNA: TGTGCCAGCACCGGTTCACCCCTCCACTTT.

This chain uses TRBV6-6 with TRBJ1-3, with D tentatively TRBD1 (6 bases). This CDR3 spans 16 amino acids. Germline V lookup: CDR1 MNHNY, CDR2 SVGAGI (reference sequence). The V end was cut by 4 bases, the J end by 1 base, with 14 bases between. The CDR3 reads CASSLDDRLSGNTIYF. The CDR3 DNA reads as TGTGCCAGCAGTTTAGATGACAGGTTATCTGGAAACACCATATATTTT.

The chain couples TRBV7-9 to TRBJ2-6; D is undetermined. The ends were cut back, 2 bases at V and 0 bases at J, with 14 bases in the middle. This CDR3 region has 18 residues. Germline V gene data show CDR1 as SEHNR and CDR2 as FQNEAQ (reference sequence). The CDR3 is CASSLSRPSSSGANVLTF. As DNA, the CDR3 is TGTGCCAGCAGCTTATCGCGGCCGTCGAGCTCTGGGGCCAACGTCCTGACTTTC.

The chain is built from TRBV11-2 and TRBJ2-1; D is undetermined. Germline values: CDR1 SGHAT, CDR2 FQNNGV. Trimming took off 1 base at V and 9 bases at J, with 13 bases between the two ends. This CDR3 is built from 14 residues. The CDR3, as DNA: TGTGCCAGCAGCTTAGTTGCTAGTTTGGTTGAGCAGTTCTTC. This gives the protein CASSLVASLVEQFF.

The V call is TRBV7-2, the J call TRBJ2-3; tentatively, D is TRBD1 (7 bases). Germline V gives CDR1 SGHTA, CDR2 FQGNSA. The CDR3 extends over 16 amino acids. Trimming took off 4 bases at V and 6 bases at J, with 20 bases between the two ends. CDR3 protein: CASSSRGGMGQDTQYF. As DNA, the CDR3 is TGTGCCAGCAGCTCTAGAGGCGGGATGGGACAGGATACGCAGTATTTT.

This chain joins TRBV5-1 and TRBJ2-1; 9 nucleotides align to TRBD2. The CDR3 runs 14 residues. Trimming at V came to 5 bases and at J to 5 bases, leaving 5 bases not matched to a gene. The germline CDR1 and CDR2 sequences are SGHRS and YFSETQ. The CDR3 is CASRVAGENNEQFF. The CDR3, as DNA: TGCGCCAGCAGGGTAGCGGGGGAAAACAATGAGCAGTTCTTC.

The V call is TRBV5-6, the J call TRBJ2-3; D is ambiguous. Germline loops: CDR1 SGHDT, CDR2 YYEEEE. V shed 6 bases and J shed 4 bases, with 6 bases lying between them. The CDR3 totals 11 residues. DNA for the CDR3: TGTGCCAGCAAATATGCAGATACGCAGTATTTT. This encodes CASKYADTQYF.

This clone was counted a few times. The chain joins TRBV5-5 to TRBJ2-1; 10 bases fit TRBD1. CDR1 and CDR2 (germline): SGHKS, YYEKEE (reference sequence). The trim removed 4 bases at V and 7 bases at J, leaving 11 bases unmatched. The CDR3 has 16 amino acids. The CDR3 sequence is CASSPWDRGKGNEQFF. CDR3 DNA: TGTGCCAGCAGCCCCTGGGACAGGGGAAAGGGGAATGAGCAGTTCTTC.

This clone showed up just a few times. The rearrangement uses TRBV18 and TRBJ2-7; tentatively, D is TRBD1 (6 bases). CDR3 length: 14 residues. Germline CDR1 is KGHSH and CDR2 is LQKENI. Trimming shortened V by 7 bases and J by 1 base, and 14 bases separated the two germline ends. The CDR3 region has the DNA TGTGCCAGCTGCCCGACAGGCTCTTCCTACGAGCAGTACTTC. It translates to CASCPTGSSYEQYF. Full variable domain (remainder filled in from reference TRBV18 and TRBJ2-7): NAGVMQNPRHLVRRRGQEARLRCSPMKGHSHVYWYRQLPEEGLKFMVYLQKENIIDESGMPKERFSAEFPKEGPSILRIQQVVRGDSAAYFCASCPTGSSYEQYFGPGTRLTVT.

The chain employs TRBV6-1 and TRBJ2-7; D possibly uses TRBD1 or TRBD2 (5 bases each). Between the trimmed V and J ends, which lost 6 bases and 2 bases, there was a span of 17 bases. CDR3 size: 15 residues. Looked up from germline, CDR1 is MNHNS and CDR2 is SASEGT. CDR3 residues: CASRGTDSHAYEQYF. The CDR3 bases are TGTGCCAGCAGAGGGACGGATTCCCACGCCTACGAGCAGTACTTC.

This clone was observed a handful of times. This chain joins TRBV19 and TRBJ1-2, with unresolved D. The ends were cut back, 6 bases at V and 8 bases at J, with 16 bases in the middle. CDR3 length equals 13 residues. Germline-derived CDR1 and CDR2 are LNHDA and SQIVND (reference sequence). CDR3 sequence reads: CASSTAGYEGYTF. CDR3 in DNA: TGTGCCAGTAGCACCGCCGGGTATGAGGGCTACACCTTC.

This clone was counted only a few times. A much larger clone differs from this one at a single base, so this may be a read error. The chain joins TRBV2 to TRBJ2-5; D gene unclear. This CDR3 has 12 residues. The germline V gene has CDR1 SNHLY and CDR2 FYNNEI. The germline V and J ends were trimmed by 3 bases and 1 base, with 3 bases remaining between them. The CDR3 loop reads CASSDFQETQYF. The CDR3, as DNA: TGTGCCAGCAGTGACTTCCAAGAGACCCAGTACTTC.

This clone was seen only once. The sample carries other DNA sequences with the same CDR3. This chain uses TRBV20-1 with TRBJ2-7, with D unresolved. The germline CDR1 and CDR2 sequences are DFQATT and SNEGSKA (reference sequence). V was shortened by 3 bases and J by 5 bases, with 8 bases between the two germline ends. The CDR3 length is 11 residues. In DNA, the CDR3 is TGCAGTGCTAGCACGGGTAACGAGCAGTACTTC. This encodes CSASTGNEQYF.

This rearrangement joins TRBV2 to TRBJ1-5; D is uncertain. CDR1 and CDR2 from the germline V gene are SNHLY and FYNNEI. Trimming removed 5 bases at V and 7 bases at J, with 12 bases between. The CDR3 loop spans 13 amino acids. The CDR3 nucleotides read TGTGCCAGCAGTCCCCAGGTTATCCAGCCCCAGCATTTT. This gives the protein CASSPQVIQPQHF.